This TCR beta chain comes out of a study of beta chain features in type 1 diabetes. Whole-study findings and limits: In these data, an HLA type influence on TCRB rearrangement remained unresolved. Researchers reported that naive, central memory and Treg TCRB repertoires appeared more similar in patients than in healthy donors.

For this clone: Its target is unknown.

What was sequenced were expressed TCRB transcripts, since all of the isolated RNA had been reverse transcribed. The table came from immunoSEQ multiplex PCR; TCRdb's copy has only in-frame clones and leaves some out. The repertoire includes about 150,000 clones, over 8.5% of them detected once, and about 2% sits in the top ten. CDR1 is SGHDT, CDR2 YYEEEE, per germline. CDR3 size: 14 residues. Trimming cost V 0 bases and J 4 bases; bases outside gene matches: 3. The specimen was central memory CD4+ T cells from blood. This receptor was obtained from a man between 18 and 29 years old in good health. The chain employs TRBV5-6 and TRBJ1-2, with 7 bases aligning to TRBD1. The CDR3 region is CASSLVSGGYGYTF. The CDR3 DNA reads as TGTGCCAGCAGCTTGGTGTCAGGGGGCTATGGCTACACCTTC.